This TCR beta chain was documented in a study of neurological immune-mediated disorders. This clonotype was detected ten times or more. cDNA was made by 5'RACE with 10-nucleotide random UMIs. Every sequencing run produced over 200 million TCR-beta sequences that came from 15-18 subjects. TCRdb re-called the 5' RACE reads through MiXCR, storing one row per CDR3 protein. Among some 43,000 distinct CDR3 sequences listed, about 13% were seen once. The time point: longitudinal time-point 3. This CDR3 has 15 amino acids. The V gene lost 4 bases and the J gene lost 8 bases, with 20 bases spanning the gap. Germline V gene lookup returns CDR1 MNHEY and CDR2 SMNVEV (reference sequence).

This rearrangement joins TRBV27 to TRBJ1-1; tentatively, D is TRBD1 (6 bases). The source is a male donor with HTLV-1-associated myelopathy (HAM/TSP). Material for sequencing was PBMCs. The DNA for the CDR3 is TGTGCCAGCAGTTCTCCGCTTCGGGACGGACAGGAAGCTTTCTTT. Its protein product is CASSSPLRDGQEAFF.